Shown below are 25 T cell receptor beta chains from a single sample sequenced in a study of blood T cell repertoires in COVID-19. Sequencing was performed with immunoSEQ multiplex PCR; in TCRdb, only in-frame clones are kept and a portion is missing. The table shows about 240,000 clones, with around 84% occurring only once. The sequenced sample was peripheral blood. These receptors were taken from an older woman with active or convalescent COVID-19.

This chain connects TRBV6-2 or TRBV6-3 to TRBJ2-1; 10 nucleotides line up with TRBD1. CDR3 length: 16 amino acids. In germline, CDR1 is MNHEY, CDR2 SVGEGT. After removal of 1 base from V and 5 bases from J, the junction contained 5 bases not matched to a gene. In DNA, the CDR3 is TGTGCCAGCAGTTACTGGACAGGGGGTTTTGACAATGAGCAGTTCTTC. Its protein is CASSYWTGGFDNEQFF.

The chain couples TRBV4-2 to TRBJ2-1; D not certain. Trimming pared 1 base from V and 3 bases from J, leaving 7 bases between. CDR1 LGHNA and CDR2 YNFKEQ come from the germline V gene. This CDR3 is built from 14 residues. As DNA, the CDR3 is TGTGCCAGCAGCCAAGTAGCCAGCTACAATGAGCAGTTCTTC. It encodes CASSQVASYNEQFF.

The sample holds one count of this clone. This chain connects TRBV19 to TRBJ2-5, with 15 bases fitting TRBD2. V lost 3 bases to trimming and J lost 5 bases; unmatched junction nucleotides: 4. This CDR3 has 16 residues. Germline CDR1 and CDR2: LNHDA and SQIVND (reference sequence). The CDR3 DNA reads TGTGCCAGTAGTATCCCCGGGACTAGCGGGGGGGAGACCCAGTACTTC. This encodes CASSIPGTSGGETQYF. Full variable domain (rest looked up from reference TRBV19 and TRBJ2-5): DGGITQSPKYLFRKEGQNVTLSCEQNLNHDAMYWYRQDPGQGLRLIYYSQIVNDFQKGDIAEGYSVSREKKESFPLTVTSAQKNPTAFYLCASSIPGTSGGETQYFGPGTRLLVL.

The chain joins TRBV27 to TRBJ1-5; TRBD1 might be the D (5 bases). The CDR3 is 16 residues long. CDR1 and CDR2 (germline): MNHEY, SMNVEV (reference sequence). The V gene lost 2 bases and the J gene lost 5 bases, with 16 bases spanning the gap. The CDR3 region has the DNA TGTGCCAGCAGTTTAGTGGCGGGACGAGGGGATCAGCCCCAGCATTTT. Encoded protein: CASSLVAGRGDQPQHF.

The chain carries TRBV4-2 and TRBJ2-3; 12 bases fit TRBD2. J gave up 0 bases and V 4 bases, and 14 bases lay outside the gene matches. The CDR3 has 20 amino acids. Germline V gene sequence: CDR1 LGHNA, CDR2 YNFKEQ. The CDR3 region is CASSREASGGARLSTDTQYF. The CDR3 region has the DNA TGTGCCAGCAGCCGTGAGGCTAGCGGGGGGGCCCGGCTGAGCACAGATACGCAGTATTTT.

This clone has a single count. J is TRBJ2-1 and V is TRBV6-4, with TRBD1 as a possible D gene (5 bases). Germline V gene lookup returns CDR1 MRHNA and CDR2 SNTAGT. This CDR3 spans 13 amino acids. V was cut by 1 base and J by 6 bases, with 7 bases left in between. CDR3 nucleotide sequence: TGTGCCAGCAGTGACTGGGGCCCCAATGAGCAGTTCTTC. The encoded protein is CASSDWGPNEQFF.

This clone was seen a single time. The J gene is TRBJ2-3, the V gene TRBV5-1, with TRBD2 as a possible D gene (5 bases). The V gene's germline CDR1 is SGHRS and CDR2 YFSETQ. CDR3 size: 15 residues. Trimming took 0 bases from V and 2 from J, leaving 10 bases between them. CDR3 in DNA: TGCGCCAGCAGCTTGGGAGGGCAGGACACAGATACGCAGTATTTT. Protein product: CASSLGGQDTDTQYF.

The chain combines TRBV18 with TRBJ2-5; TRBD1 agrees at 8 bases. This CDR3 has 17 residues. Per germline, CDR1 KGHSH and CDR2 LQKENI. V dropped 3 bases and J dropped 4; count of bases not matched to a gene: 13. The CDR3 nucleotides are TGTGCCAGCTCACCGGGTACCGGGACAGGCGGCGGAGAGACCCAGTACTTC. This translates into CASSPGTGTGGGETQYF.

The chain's CDR3 is CASSLAPGVGNTQYF. In DNA, the CDR3 is TGTGCCAGCAGCTTGGCTCCAGGGGTAGGAAATACGCAGTATTTT. The gene calls are TRBV5-6 and TRBJ2-3; D may be TRBD1 (6 bases). CDR1 and CDR2 from the germline V gene are SGHDT and YYEEEE. There are 15 residues in the CDR3. With 0 bases removed from V and 7 bases from J, the gap between germline ends came to 15 bases.

The V gene is TRBV10-1, the J gene TRBJ2-3, with 7 nucleotides matching TRBD1. Germline CDR1 reads WNHNN; CDR2 reads SYGVQD (reference sequence). V was pared by 3 bases and J by 1 base, with 1 base of the junction left unmatched. The CDR3 is made up of 14 amino acids. This CDR3 reads CASSDDRGTDTQYF. The CDR3 DNA follows: TGCGCCAGCAGTGACGACAGGGGCACAGATACGCAGTATTTT.

The CDR3 DNA reads as TGTGCCAGCAGCCCCCGGGGGGGCAGTGAGCAGTTCTTC. It translates to CASSPRGGSEQFF. The V gene is TRBV7-2, the J gene TRBJ2-1; 8 nucleotides align to TRBD2. V lost 5 bases, J lost 9 bases, and 6 bases stayed unmatched. The CDR3 sequence is 13 residues long. Germline CDR1 SGHTA, CDR2 FQGNSA. Using reference TRBV7-2 and TRBJ2-1 for the parts outside the CDR3, the full variable domain is GAGVSQSPSNKVTEKGKDVELRCDPISGHTALYWYRQSLGQGLEFLIYFQGNSAPDKSGLPSDRFSAERTGGSVSTLTIQRTQQEDSAVYLCASSPRGGSEQFFGPGTRLTVL.

V usage is TRBV18 and J usage is TRBJ1-4; weak D call: TRBD1 (6 bases). The CDR3 sequence is 15 residues long. Trimming stripped 0 bases from V and 4 bases from J, with 9 bases between. Germline loops: CDR1 KGHSH, CDR2 LQKENI. The CDR3 is CASSPPTGRNEKLFF. As DNA, the CDR3 is TGTGCCAGCTCACCACCAACAGGGCGTAATGAAAAACTGTTTTTT.

The V call is TRBV7-8, the J call TRBJ1-2; D is ambiguous. Germline lookup yields CDR1 SGHVS and CDR2 FQNEAQ. V was cut by 2 bases and J by 7 bases, with 14 bases left in between. This CDR3 has 14 residues. This chain's CDR3 is CASSLSRGDSGYTF. For the CDR3, the DNA is TGTGCCAGCAGCTTATCGCGTGGTGACTCTGGCTACACCTTC. Together with reference TRBV7-8 and TRBJ1-2, the CDR3 gives the full variable domain: GAGVSQSPRYKVAKRGQDVALRCDPISGHVSLFWYQQALGQGPEFLTYFQNEAQLDKSGLPSDRFFAERPEGSVSTLKIQRTQQEDSAVYLCASSLSRGDSGYTFGSGTRLTVV.

The gene calls are TRBV7-2 and TRBJ1-4; 7 nucleotides line up with TRBD1. CDR1 and CDR2 from the germline V gene are SGHTA and FQGNSA. This CDR3 contains 15 residues. After removal of 1 base from V and 4 bases from J, the junction contained 3 bases not matched to a gene. The DNA of the CDR3 is TGTGCCAGCAGCTTAGACAGGGGACTTAATGAAAAACTGTTTTTT. Translating it yields CASSLDRGLNEKLFF.

This chain connects TRBV11-1 to TRBJ1-1; D is possibly TRBD1 (5 bases). The V and J ends lost 2 bases and 7 bases respectively, with 8 bases between them. Germline CDR1 SGHAT, CDR2 FQDESV (reference sequence). This CDR3 spans 12 amino acids. CDR3 protein: CASSLRGDEAFF. The CDR3 coding sequence is TGTGCCAGCAGCTTACGGGGGGATGAAGCTTTCTTT.

This chain links TRBV5-4 with TRBJ2-7; TRBD1 agrees at 7 bases. This CDR3 is 14 amino acids long. The junction had 7 bases not matched to a gene; V was cut back by 3 bases and J by 4 bases. Germline V gene lookup returns CDR1 SGHNT and CDR2 YYREEE (reference sequence). Here the CDR3 reads CASSSTGARYEQYF. The DNA for the CDR3 is TGTGCCAGCAGCTCTACAGGGGCGCGGTACGAGCAGTACTTC.

J is TRBJ1-5 and V is TRBV2; D is unresolved. CDR3 length equals 12 residues. Germline CDR1 is SNHLY and CDR2 is FYNNEI. V gave up 4 bases and J gave up 7 bases, with 8 bases separating them. CDR3 coding DNA: TGTGCCAGCAGTGCCAATAGACAGCCCCAGCATTTT. Protein sequence: CASSANRQPQHF.

The chain has TRBV9 and TRBJ2-7, with a weak D call TRBD2 (5 bases). This CDR3 is 12 amino acids long. Germline V gives CDR1 SGDLS, CDR2 YYNGEE. The V and J ends lost 4 bases and 6 bases respectively, with 11 bases between them. In nucleotides, the CDR3 is TGTGCCAGCAGCCAACTAGGTCGCGAGCAGTACTTC. Amino acids: CASSQLGREQYF. Full variable domain (rest looked up from reference TRBV9 and TRBJ2-7): DSGVTQTPKHLITATGQRVTLRCSPRSGDLSVYWYQQSLDQGLQFLIQYYNGEERAKGNILERFSAQQFPDLHSELNLSSLELGDSALYFCASSQLGREQYFGPGTRLTVT.

The chain couples TRBV7-2 to TRBJ1-1; D remains ambiguous. CDR1 SGHTA and CDR2 FQGNSA come from the germline V gene. CDR3 length: 16 residues. Deletions cut 0 bases from V and 4 bases from J, with 15 bases between. CDR3 bases: TGTGCCAGCAGCTTAGCGGAACTCCCGGCGGCCACTGAAGCTTTCTTT. This encodes CASSLAELPAATEAFF. Looking up the rest from reference TRBV7-2 and TRBJ1-1 gives the full variable domain: GAGVSQSPSNKVTEKGKDVELRCDPISGHTALYWYRQSLGQGLEFLIYFQGNSAPDKSGLPSDRFSAERTGGSVSTLTIQRTQQEDSAVYLCASSLAELPAATEAFFGQGTRLTVV.

The genes are TRBV12-3 or TRBV12-4 and TRBJ1-2, with D tentatively TRBD1 (5 bases). This CDR3 contains 13 residues. The ends were cut back, 3 bases at V and 4 bases at J, with 9 bases in the middle. The CDR3 here is CASSLGGGYGYTF. CDR3 DNA sequence: TGTGCCAGCAGTTTGGGGGGAGGCTATGGCTACACCTTC.

This chain uses TRBV4-3 with TRBJ2-5; tentatively, D is TRBD1 (5 bases). There are 15 residues in the CDR3. Germline loops: CDR1 LGHNA, CDR2 YSLEER. V gave up 0 bases and J gave up 4 bases, with 12 bases separating them. The CDR3 region is CASSQDLSRVETQYF. CDR3 coding DNA: TGCGCCAGCAGCCAAGATCTATCCAGGGTAGAGACCCAGTACTTC.

The chain couples TRBV7-2 to TRBJ1-2, with D unresolved. The V end was cut by 6 bases, the J end by 8 bases, with 16 bases between. The germline CDR1 and CDR2 sequences are SGHTA and FQGNSA. The CDR3 runs to 13 residues. The CDR3 here is CASRPPGTGGYTF. CDR3 DNA: TGTGCCAGCAGGCCTCCGGGAACTGGGGGCTACACCTTC. Drawing the rest from reference TRBV7-2 and TRBJ1-2, the complete variable domain is GAGVSQSPSNKVTEKGKDVELRCDPISGHTALYWYRQSLGQGLEFLIYFQGNSAPDKSGLPSDRFSAERTGGSVSTLTIQRTQQEDSAVYLCASRPPGTGGYTFGSGTRLTVV.

The genes are TRBV7-6 and TRBJ2-2; 12 bases match TRBD2. This CDR3 has 17 amino acids. J gave up 4 bases and V 5 bases, and 8 bases lay outside the gene matches. Germline CDR1 reads SGHVS; CDR2 reads FNYEAQ. CDR3 region: CASSPRASGGATGELFF. The CDR3 bases are TGTGCCAGCAGCCCCCGGGCTAGCGGGGGGGCCACCGGGGAGCTGTTTTTT.

The chain uses TRBV9 and TRBJ1-2, with 9 positions matching TRBD1. This CDR3 region has 15 residues. Unmatched junction bases numbered 8, after V lost 4 bases and J lost 4 bases. From germline, CDR1 is SGDLS and CDR2 YYNGEE. The CDR3 DNA sequence: TGTGCCAGCAGCTCTAGCTCGACAGGGGGCTATGGCTACACCTTC. Residues: CASSSSSTGGYGYTF.

The CDR3 DNA follows: TGCGCCAGCAGCTTGGGGACAGGGGGCAGGACGCAGTATTTT. It translates to CASSLGTGGRTQYF. V usage is TRBV5-1 and J usage is TRBJ2-3; 11 bases align to TRBD1. The V gene's germline CDR1 is SGHRS and CDR2 YFSETQ. Trimming cost V 0 bases and J 9 bases; bases outside gene matches: 3. There are 14 residues in the CDR3. The variable domain in full, with the rest retrieved from reference TRBV5-1 and TRBJ2-3, is KAGVTQTPRYLIKTRGQQVTLSCSPISGHRSVSWYQQTPGQGLQFLFEYFSETQRNKGNFPGRFSGRQFSNSRSEMNVSTLELGDSALYLCASSLGTGGRTQYFGPGTRLTVL.